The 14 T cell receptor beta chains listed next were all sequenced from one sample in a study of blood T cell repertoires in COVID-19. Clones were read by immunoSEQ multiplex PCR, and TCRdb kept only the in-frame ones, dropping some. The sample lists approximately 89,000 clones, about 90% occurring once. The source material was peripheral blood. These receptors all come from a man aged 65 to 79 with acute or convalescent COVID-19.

The CDR3 nucleotides are TGTGCCAGCAGCCAAGAATCTTTAGGGCGGGAAAACATTCAGTACTTC. This encodes CASSQESLGRENIQYF. The J gene is TRBJ2-4, the V gene TRBV4-2, with D perhaps TRBD2 (5 bases). Trimming shortened V by 0 bases and J by 5 bases, and 14 bases separated the two germline ends. Germline V lookup: CDR1 LGHNA, CDR2 YNFKEQ. The CDR3 spans 16 residues.

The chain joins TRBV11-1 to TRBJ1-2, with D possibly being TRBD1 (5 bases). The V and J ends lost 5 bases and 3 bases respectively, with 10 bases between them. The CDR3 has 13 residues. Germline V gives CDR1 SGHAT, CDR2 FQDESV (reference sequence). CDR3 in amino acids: CASSLGGDYGYTF. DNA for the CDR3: TGTGCCAGCAGCCTCGGGGGAGACTATGGCTACACCTTC.

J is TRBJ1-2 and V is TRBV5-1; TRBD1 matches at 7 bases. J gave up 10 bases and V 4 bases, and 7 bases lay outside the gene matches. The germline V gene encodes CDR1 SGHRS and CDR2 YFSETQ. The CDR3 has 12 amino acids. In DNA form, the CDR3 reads TGCGCCAGCAGCCAGGAACAGGGGCCCTACACCTTC. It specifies CASSQEQGPYTF.

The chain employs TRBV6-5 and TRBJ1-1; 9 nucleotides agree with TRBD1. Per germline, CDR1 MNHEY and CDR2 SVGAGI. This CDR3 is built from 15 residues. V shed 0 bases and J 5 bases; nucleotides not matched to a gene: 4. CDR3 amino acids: CASSYSNRGRTEAFF. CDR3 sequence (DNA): TGTGCCAGCAGTTACTCGAACAGGGGGCGGACTGAAGCTTTCTTT.

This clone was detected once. The CDR3, as DNA: TGTGCCAGCAGTTTACGAGGCGGGCTAGTCAATCAGCCCCAGCATTTT. Residues: CASSLRGGLVNQPQHF. The chain joins TRBV27 to TRBJ1-5; D ambiguous. CDR1 and CDR2 (germline): MNHEY, SMNVEV (reference sequence). This CDR3 contains 16 residues. The V end lost 2 bases, the J end lost 3 bases, and 14 bases lay between the germline ends.

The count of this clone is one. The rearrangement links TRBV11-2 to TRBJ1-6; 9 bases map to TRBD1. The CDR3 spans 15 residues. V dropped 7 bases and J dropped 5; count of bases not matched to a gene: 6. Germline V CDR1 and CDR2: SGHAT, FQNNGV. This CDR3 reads CASTAGTGNNSPLHF. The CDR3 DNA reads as TGTGCCAGCACGGCCGGGACAGGGAATAATTCACCCCTCCACTTT. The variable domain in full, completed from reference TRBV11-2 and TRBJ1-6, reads EAGVAQSPRYKIIEKRQSVAFWCNPISGHATLYWYQQILGQGPKLLIQFQNNGVVDDSQLPKDRFSAERLKGVDSTLKIQPAKLEDSAVYLCASTAGTGNNSPLHFGNGTRLTVT.

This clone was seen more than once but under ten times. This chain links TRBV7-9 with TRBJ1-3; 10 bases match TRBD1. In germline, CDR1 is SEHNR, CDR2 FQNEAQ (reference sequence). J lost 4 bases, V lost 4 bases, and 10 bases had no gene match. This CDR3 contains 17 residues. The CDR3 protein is CASSSIKGTGEGNTIYF. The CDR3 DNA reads TGTGCCAGCAGCTCCATCAAGGGGACAGGGGAAGGAAACACCATATATTTT.

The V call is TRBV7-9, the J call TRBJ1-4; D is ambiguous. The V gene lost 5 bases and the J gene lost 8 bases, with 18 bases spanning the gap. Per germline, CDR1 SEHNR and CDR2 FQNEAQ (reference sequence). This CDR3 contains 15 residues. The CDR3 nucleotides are TGTGCCAGCAGCCCAGAAAACCCTCTTGTCGAAAAACTGTTTTTT. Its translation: CASSPENPLVEKLFF. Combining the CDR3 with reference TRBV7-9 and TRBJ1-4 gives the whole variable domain DTGVSQNPRHKITKRGQNVTFRCDPISEHNRLYWYRQTLGQGPEFLTYFQNEAQLEKSRLLSDRFSAERPKGSFSTLEIQRTEQGDSAMYLCASSPENPLVEKLFFGSGTQLSVL.

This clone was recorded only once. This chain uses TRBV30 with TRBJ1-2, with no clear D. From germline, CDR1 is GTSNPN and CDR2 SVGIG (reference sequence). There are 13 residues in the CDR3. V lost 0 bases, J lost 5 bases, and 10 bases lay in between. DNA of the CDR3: TGTGCCTGGAGTGTACTTGGAGGGTATGGCTACACCTTC. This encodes CAWSVLGGYGYTF.

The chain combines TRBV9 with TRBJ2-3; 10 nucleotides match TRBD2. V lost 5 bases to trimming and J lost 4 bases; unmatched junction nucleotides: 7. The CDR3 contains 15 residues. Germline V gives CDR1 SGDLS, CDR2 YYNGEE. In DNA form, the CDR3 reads TGTGCCAGCAGTTTAGCGGGGGGCACGCCAGATACGCAGTATTTT. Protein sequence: CASSLAGGTPDTQYF.

For the CDR3, the DNA is TGTGCCAGTAGTGTCCGGGAAAAGGGAAGGACCATATATTTT. Its translation: CASSVREKGRTIYF. The chain is built from TRBV19 and TRBJ1-3; D call uncertain. V was cut by 5 bases and J by 10 bases, with 18 bases left in between. Germline assignment: CDR1 LNHDA and CDR2 SQIVND (reference sequence). This CDR3 is built from 14 residues.

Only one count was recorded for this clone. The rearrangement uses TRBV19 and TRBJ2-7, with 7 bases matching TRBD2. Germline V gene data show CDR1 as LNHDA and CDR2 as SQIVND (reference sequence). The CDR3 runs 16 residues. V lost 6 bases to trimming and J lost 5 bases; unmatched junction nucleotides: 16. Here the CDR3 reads CASSPSRGGYPHEQYF. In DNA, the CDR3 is TGTGCCAGTAGCCCTAGTCGGGGAGGGTACCCCCACGAGCAGTACTTC.

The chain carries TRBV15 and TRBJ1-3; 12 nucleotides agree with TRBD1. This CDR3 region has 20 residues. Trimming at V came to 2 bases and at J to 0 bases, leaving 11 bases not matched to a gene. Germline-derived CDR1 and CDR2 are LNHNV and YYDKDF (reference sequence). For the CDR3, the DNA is TGTGCCACCAGCAGACCCTGGGACAGGGGGCGAATGAGCTCTGGAAACACCATATATTTT. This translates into CATSRPWDRGRMSSGNTIYF.

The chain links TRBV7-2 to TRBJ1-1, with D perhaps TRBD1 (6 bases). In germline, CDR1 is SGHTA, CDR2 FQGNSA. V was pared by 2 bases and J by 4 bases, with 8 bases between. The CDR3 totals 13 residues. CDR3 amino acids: CASSLQGSTEAFF. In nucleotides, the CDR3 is TGTGCCAGCAGCTTACAGGGGTCCACTGAAGCTTTCTTT.